This entry is about one TCR beta chain. This sample is drawn from a study of blood T cell repertoires in COVID-19. Study information: The cDNA or gDNA used as material had been derived from T cells, B-cell-depleted T cells, or PBMCs.

Trimming took 4 bases from V and 4 from J; bases not matched to a gene: 6. The germline CDR1 and CDR2 sequences are SGHRS and YFSETQ. This CDR3 is 15 amino acids long. The study assigned cohorts using participant-reported clinical history. A COVID-19 case was met by exposed participants within 2 weeks before study entry. This table comes from immunoSEQ multiplex PCR, and its TCRdb copy is limited to in-frame clones, with some not included. The sample lists roughly 150,000 clones, 75% to 90% occurring once. The material sequenced was PBMCs or T cells enriched from blood (not recorded which). This receptor was taken from a man aged 65 to 79 who had been exposed to COVID-19. The genes are TRBV5-1 and TRBJ2-5; 11 bases agree with TRBD1. CDR3 in DNA: TGCGCCAGCAGCGGACAGGGGGCAAGTGGAGAGACCCAGTACTTC. Amino acid sequence: CASSGQGASGETQYF.